This TCR beta chain is drawn from a study of blood T cells in healthy people across ages. The CDR3 covers 17 residues. V shed 3 bases and J 5 bases; nucleotides not matched to a gene: 15. Germline V gene sequence: CDR1 PRHDT, CDR2 FYEKMQ (reference sequence). Primers used in a second PCR of roughly 6 to 11 cycles were a sample-barcoded 5' primer and a J-beta primer mix. TCRdb independently ran MiXCR on the 5' RACE reads; one entry per CDR3 protein. Of about 640,000 distinct CDR3 sequences in the sample, around 54% were seen once. Comments on this clonotype: Its antigen remains unidentified.

Donors gave around 10 milliliters of peripheral blood apiece. Whenever a sample was processed, at least 6.5 million PBMCs were isolated. Study-level points and caveats: As age increased, TCR beta diversity per million T cells fell in a roughly linear fashion.

This clonotype originated in a man in his sixties in good health. The sample comprised blood. The V call is TRBV13, the J call TRBJ2-5, with 7 bases that match TRBD2. The CDR3 loop reads CASSLEPGGIEQETQYF. Here the CDR3 DNA reads TGTGCCAGCAGCTTGGAGCCGGGAGGAATAGAGCAGGAGACCCAGTACTTC.